The next 28 T cell receptor beta chains were all read from a single sample in a study of human T cells and chemical hapten exposure. TCRdb analysed the RACE reads with MiXCR anew, one entry per CDR3 protein. The sample shows roughly 54,000 distinct CDR3 sequences, around 9.5% of them seen only once. Time point defined: patch test 2, 6 weeks after DPC sensitization. Treatment defined: therapeutic diphenylcyclopropenone sensitization with weekly scalp DPC. The sample in question was whole blood, obtained in connection with sensitization to the hapten diphenylcyclopropenone (DPC). These receptors were taken from a woman aged 45 to 65 with alopecia areata. Some clones in this sample may be carry-over from other donors' samples.

This clonotype occurred many times. The CDR3 DNA reads as TGCGCCAGCAGCTTGGGACAGACTCTAGGGGAGACCCAGTACTTC. This gives the protein CASSLGQTLGETQYF. This chain links TRBV5-1 with TRBJ2-5, with D possibly matching TRBD1 (5 bases). The length of the CDR3 is 15 residues. The germline V gene has CDR1 SGHRS and CDR2 YFSETQ. The V gene lost 0 bases and the J gene lost 5 bases, with 14 bases spanning the gap. Full variable domain (remainder filled in from reference TRBV5-1 and TRBJ2-5): KAGVTQTPRYLIKTRGQQVTLSCSPISGHRSVSWYQQTPGQGLQFLFEYFSETQRNKGNFPGRFSGRQFSNSRSEMNVSTLELGDSALYLCASSLGQTLGETQYFGPGTRLLVL.

This clonotype was recorded a few times. This chain joins TRBV28 and TRBJ1-5; possible D gene TRBD1, 6 bases. CDR3 length equals 15 residues. V lost 6 bases to trimming and J lost 3 bases, with 15 bases between them. In germline, CDR1 is MDHEN, CDR2 SYDVKM. Written as DNA, the CDR3 is TGTGCCAGCAGCTGGGGGCAGGCCCTCAATCAGCCCCAGCATTTT. Amino acids: CASSWGQALNQPQHF.

The V and J genes are TRBV20-1 and TRBJ2-5; D ambiguous. Germline assignment: CDR1 DFQATT and CDR2 SNEGSKA (reference sequence). V was clipped by 5 bases and J by 2 bases, with 12 bases between them. CDR3 length: 13 amino acids. CDR3 coding DNA: TGCAGTGCTCAACCTCACTCACAAGAGACCCAGTACTTC. As protein: CSAQPHSQETQYF.

This clonotype was seen only a few times. V usage is TRBV11-2 and J usage is TRBJ2-3; tentative D call: TRBD2 (5 bases). Between the trimmed V and J ends, which lost 4 bases and 6 bases, there was a span of 8 bases. The CDR3 runs to 12 residues. Germline values: CDR1 SGHAT, CDR2 FQNNGV. CDR3 sequence: CASSSLGDTQYF. Written as DNA, the CDR3 is TGTGCCAGCAGCTCACTAGGCGATACGCAGTATTTT.

V usage is TRBV28 and J usage is TRBJ1-5; D is uncertain. The germline CDR1 and CDR2 sequences are MDHEN and SYDVKM. This CDR3 spans 13 amino acids. V lost 7 bases and J lost 0, with 7 bases in between. The CDR3 sequence: CASNADSNQPQHF. DNA for the CDR3: TGTGCCAGCAACGCGGATAGCAATCAGCCCCAGCATTTT.

This clonotype came up a few times. This chain joins TRBV29-1 and TRBJ1-4; D is unclear. There are 13 residues in the CDR3. Trimming shortened V by 4 bases and J by 7 bases, and 13 bases separated the two germline ends. Germline V CDR1 and CDR2: SQVTM, ANQGSEA. This CDR3 is CSVAVGTVEKLFF. The CDR3 DNA reads as TGCAGCGTTGCGGTGGGTACCGTTGAAAAACTGTTTTTT.

This rearrangement joins TRBV6-2 or TRBV6-3 to TRBJ1-1; 7 bases fit TRBD1. Germline values: CDR1 MNHEY, CDR2 SVGEGT. This CDR3 region has 13 residues. V trimming: 2 bases; J trimming: 4 bases; junction bases outside the gene matches: 1. The CDR3 DNA sequence: TGTGCCAGCAGTTACCAGGGGGGCACTGAAGCTTTCTTT. Its protein is CASSYQGGTEAFF.

This clonotype showed up many times. The chain employs TRBV7-2 and TRBJ1-4; 7 positions agree with TRBD1. Germline CDR1 reads SGHTA; CDR2 reads FQGNSA. This CDR3 spans 15 amino acids. The ends lost 2 bases at V and 4 bases at J; junction bases unmatched: 4. CDR3 region: CASSLTGTVNEKLFF. DNA for the CDR3: TGTGCCAGCAGCTTAACTGGGACAGTTAATGAAAAACTGTTTTTT.

Concerning this clonotype: This may stem from a read error, because a much larger clone lies one nucleotide away. The J gene is TRBJ2-7, the V gene TRBV5-1; maybe TRBD2 (5 bases). Germline-derived CDR1 and CDR2 are SGHRS and YFSETQ. This CDR3 contains 14 residues. Trimming took off 4 bases at V and 6 bases at J, with 17 bases between the two ends. CDR3: CASSRVGEPFEQYF. The CDR3, as DNA: TGCGCCAGCAGCCGTGTCGGGGAACCATTCGAGCAGTACTTC.

V usage is TRBV5-1 and J usage is TRBJ2-7, with a weak D call TRBD2 (6 bases). There are 17 residues in the CDR3. V gave up 3 bases and J gave up 4 bases, with 23 bases separating them. Germline V gene lookup returns CDR1 SGHRS and CDR2 YFSETQ. For the CDR3, the DNA is TGCGCCAGCAGCTCTCTTTCCCTACGGGAGACTGGGTACGAGCAGTACTTC. It specifies CASSSLSLRETGYEQYF. Combining the CDR3 with reference TRBV5-1 and TRBJ2-7 gives the whole variable domain KAGVTQTPRYLIKTRGQQVTLSCSPISGHRSVSWYQQTPGQGLQFLFEYFSETQRNKGNFPGRFSGRQFSNSRSEMNVSTLELGDSALYLCASSSLSLRETGYEQYFGPGTRLTVT.

The gene calls are TRBV28 and TRBJ2-1; D gene uncertain. This CDR3 contains 16 residues. CDR1 MDHEN and CDR2 SYDVKM come from the germline V gene. Trimming cost V 5 bases and J 9 bases, with 23 bases left between them. The DNA of the CDR3 is TGTGCCAGCAGTCCCGACCCTGCGTGGCTAGTCCGTGAGCAGTTCTTC. It translates to CASSPDPAWLVREQFF.

This clonotype was observed at least ten times. This sequence joins TRBV29-1 and TRBJ1-3; D uncertain. The CDR3 covers 13 residues. V lost 4 bases and J 1 base, leaving 8 bases between the germline ends. CDR1 and CDR2 from the germline V gene are SQVTM and ANQGSEA. The CDR3 is CSVVIVSGNTIYF. The CDR3 nucleotides read TGCAGCGTTGTGATAGTGTCTGGAAACACCATATATTTT.

The rearrangement links TRBV7-2 to TRBJ2-1; no clear D gene. Per germline, CDR1 SGHTA and CDR2 FQGNSA. Trimming pared 2 bases from V and 5 bases from J, leaving 4 bases between. The CDR3 spans 12 residues. The CDR3 spells CASSLFHNEQFF. The CDR3 DNA reads TGTGCCAGCAGCTTATTCCACAATGAGCAGTTCTTC.

This chain joins TRBV18 and TRBJ1-2; perhaps TRBD1 as D (5 bases). CDR3 size: 13 residues. V gave up 3 bases and J gave up 7 bases, with 12 bases separating them. CDR1 and CDR2 (germline): KGHSH, LQKENI. CDR3 sequence reads: CASSPESRAGYTF. The CDR3 DNA sequence: TGTGCCAGCTCACCGGAGTCCAGGGCTGGCTACACCTTC.

This clonotype was observed many times. The chain combines TRBV28 with TRBJ2-3; D may match TRBD1 or TRBD2 (6 bases each). Trimming removed 4 bases at V and 4 bases at J, with 24 bases between. CDR3 length: 18 amino acids. The germline gives CDR1 MDHEN, CDR2 SYDVKM. The CDR3 sequence: CASSSIPRLARGADTQYF. The CDR3 nucleotides are TGTGCCAGCAGTTCGATTCCCCGACTCGCGAGGGGGGCAGATACGCAGTATTTT.

This clonotype was seen only a few times. The rearrangement uses TRBV27 and TRBJ1-2; tentatively, D is TRBD1 (5 bases). Germline V gene lookup returns CDR1 MNHEY and CDR2 SMNVEV (reference sequence). V was pared by 2 bases and J by 2 bases, with 9 bases between. There are 14 residues in the CDR3. DNA of the CDR3: TGTGCCAGCAGTTTAATGGGACGGAACTATGGCTACACCTTC. The encoded protein is CASSLMGRNYGYTF.

This clonotype was detected ten times or more. The V gene is TRBV28, the J gene TRBJ1-2; a possible D gene is TRBD1 (5 bases). From germline, CDR1 is MDHEN and CDR2 SYDVKM. This CDR3 spans 17 amino acids. The germline V and J ends were trimmed by 2 bases and 2 bases, with 18 bases remaining between them. The CDR3 region is CASSLGIGAGENYGYTF. Written as DNA, the CDR3 is TGTGCCAGCAGTTTAGGGATTGGGGCAGGTGAAAACTATGGCTACACCTTC.

This clonotype was counted many times. This rearrangement joins TRBV27 to TRBJ2-7, with D perhaps TRBD1 (6 bases). This CDR3 region has 14 residues. Trimming cost V 4 bases and J 5 bases, with 15 bases left between them. The germline V gene has CDR1 MNHEY and CDR2 SMNVEV (reference sequence). The chain's CDR3 is CASSSPTGYDEQYF. The CDR3 DNA reads as TGTGCCAGCAGTTCCCCCACAGGGTATGACGAGCAGTACTTC.

The chain employs TRBV4-1 and TRBJ2-1; D gene unclear. Germline-derived CDR1 and CDR2 are MGHRA and YSYEKL. The CDR3 has 16 amino acids. With 1 base removed from V and 0 bases from J, the gap between germline ends came to 10 bases. The DNA of the CDR3 is TGCGCCAGCAGCCAAGTGTCCCCAGGCTCCTACAATGAGCAGTTCTTC. This translates into CASSQVSPGSYNEQFF.

The chain carries TRBV28 and TRBJ2-7; D call uncertain. V was shortened by 4 bases and J by 6 bases, with 7 bases between the two germline ends. Germline assignment: CDR1 MDHEN and CDR2 SYDVKM. The CDR3 totals 11 residues. CDR3 protein: CASSSQREQYF. In nucleotides, the CDR3 is TGTGCCAGCAGTTCACAGCGCGAGCAGTACTTC.

This clonotype was observed at least ten times. V gene TRBV5-4 combines with J gene TRBJ2-2, with D maybe TRBD1 (6 bases). V lost 1 base, J lost 4 bases, and 11 bases lay in between. CDR1 is SGHNT, CDR2 YYREEE, per germline (reference sequence). CDR3 length: 15 amino acids. The CDR3 DNA reads TGTGCCAGCAGCTTGAGTCAGGGGACCACCGGGGAGCTGTTTTTT. Amino acid sequence: CASSLSQGTTGELFF.

This clonotype showed up just a few times. The V gene is TRBV29-1, the J gene TRBJ2-7; 7 bases agree with TRBD2. This CDR3 region has 15 residues. Germline V gene data show CDR1 as SQVTM and CDR2 as ANQGSEA. With V trimmed by 6 bases and J by 2 bases, 13 bases remained unmatched. As DNA, the CDR3 is TGCAGCGTCGTCGGGGGGACCTCAATGACCTACGAGCAGTACTTC. This codes for CSVVGGTSMTYEQYF.

This clonotype was found a few times. The rearrangement uses TRBV12-3 or TRBV12-4 and TRBJ1-4; D is undetermined. This CDR3 is 14 amino acids long. V lost 2 bases to trimming and J lost 7 bases, with 11 bases between them. The CDR3 here is CASSLTAPGEKLFF. The CDR3 DNA is TGTGCCAGCAGTTTAACAGCCCCTGGTGAAAAACTGTTTTTT.

This clonotype was seen many times. This rearrangement joins TRBV20-1 to TRBJ1-5; D is undetermined. V was pared by 5 bases and J by 3 bases, with 11 bases between. From germline, CDR1 is DFQATT and CDR2 SNEGSKA (reference sequence). The CDR3 extends over 13 amino acids. The CDR3 region has the DNA TGCAGTGCTTTTGGAGGGCTCAATCAGCCCCAGCATTTT. This sequence encodes CSAFGGLNQPQHF.

This clonotype was counted ten times or more. V gene TRBV7-8 combines with J gene TRBJ1-5; D remains unclear. The CDR3 totals 14 residues. CDR1 and CDR2 from the germline V gene are SGHVS and FQNEAQ. The germline V and J ends were trimmed by 2 bases and 6 bases, with 11 bases remaining between them. The CDR3 here is CASSLRTPAQPQHF. The CDR3 DNA sequence: TGTGCCAGCAGCTTAAGGACGCCCGCTCAGCCCCAGCATTTT. The full variable domain, its missing parts supplied by reference TRBV7-8 and TRBJ1-5, is GAGVSQSPRYKVAKRGQDVALRCDPISGHVSLFWYQQALGQGPEFLTYFQNEAQLDKSGLPSDRFFAERPEGSVSTLKIQRTQQEDSAVYLCASSLRTPAQPQHFGDGTRLSIL.

This clonotype was picked up a small number of times. This rearrangement joins TRBV7-6 to TRBJ2-2; TRBD1 aligns across 7 bases. The V and J ends lost 5 bases and 3 bases, in that order; junction bases with no gene match: 9. This CDR3 is built from 16 residues. CDR1 is SGHVS and CDR2 is FNYEAQ in the germline V gene. Here the CDR3 DNA reads TGTGCCAGCAGCCTCCGACAGGGTATTGACACCGGGGAGCTGTTTTTT. Translation: CASSLRQGIDTGELFF.

This clonotype was observed a handful of times. The junction departs from the called germline gene at one end, perhaps through a read error. The chain employs TRBV9 and TRBJ2-1, with TRBD1 identical over 8 bases. This CDR3 spans 16 amino acids. CDR1 SGDLS and CDR2 YYNGEE come from the germline V gene. The CDR3 reads CTSSVVMGTGHNEQFF. CDR3 DNA: TGTACCAGCAGCGTAGTGATGGGGACAGGTCACAATGAGCAGTTCTTC.

A few counts support this clonotype. The chain carries TRBV28 and TRBJ1-6; the D gene is possibly TRBD1 (6 bases). The CDR3 sequence is 15 residues long. Germline V CDR1 and CDR2: MDHEN, SYDVKM. V was clipped by 3 bases and J by 10 bases, with 16 bases between them. The CDR3, as DNA: TGTGCCAGCAGTTTCGTCGGGACATATCAATCACCCCTCCACTTT. Its translation is CASSFVGTYQSPLHF.